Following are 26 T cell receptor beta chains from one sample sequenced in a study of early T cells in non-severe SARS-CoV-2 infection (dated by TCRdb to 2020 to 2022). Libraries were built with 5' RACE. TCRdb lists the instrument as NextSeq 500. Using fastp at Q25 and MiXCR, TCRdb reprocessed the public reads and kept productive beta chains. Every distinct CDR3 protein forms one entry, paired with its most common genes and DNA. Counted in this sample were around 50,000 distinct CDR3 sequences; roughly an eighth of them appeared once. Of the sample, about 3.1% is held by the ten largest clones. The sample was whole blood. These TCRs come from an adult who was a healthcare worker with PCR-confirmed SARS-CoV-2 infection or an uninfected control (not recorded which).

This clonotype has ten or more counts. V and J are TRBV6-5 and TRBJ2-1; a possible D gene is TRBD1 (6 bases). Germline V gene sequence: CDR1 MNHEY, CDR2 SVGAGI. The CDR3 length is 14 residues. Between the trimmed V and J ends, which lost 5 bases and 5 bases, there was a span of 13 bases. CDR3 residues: CASSPGHTDNEQFF. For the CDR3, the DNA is TGTGCCAGCAGTCCGGGACATACCGACAATGAGCAGTTCTTC.

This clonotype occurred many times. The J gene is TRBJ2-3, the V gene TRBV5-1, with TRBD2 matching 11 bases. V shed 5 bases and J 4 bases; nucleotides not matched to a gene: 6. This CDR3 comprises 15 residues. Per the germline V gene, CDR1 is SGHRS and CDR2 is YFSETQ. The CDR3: CASSLAGGPADTQYF. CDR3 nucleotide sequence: TGCGCCAGCAGTTTAGCGGGGGGGCCCGCAGATACGCAGTATTTT.

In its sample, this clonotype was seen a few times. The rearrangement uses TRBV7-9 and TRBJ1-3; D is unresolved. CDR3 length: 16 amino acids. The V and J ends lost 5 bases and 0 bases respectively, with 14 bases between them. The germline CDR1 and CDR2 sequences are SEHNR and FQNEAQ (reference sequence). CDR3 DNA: TGTGCCAGCAGCAACCTACAGAGCCCCTCTGGAAACACCATATATTTT. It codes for CASSNLQSPSGNTIYF.

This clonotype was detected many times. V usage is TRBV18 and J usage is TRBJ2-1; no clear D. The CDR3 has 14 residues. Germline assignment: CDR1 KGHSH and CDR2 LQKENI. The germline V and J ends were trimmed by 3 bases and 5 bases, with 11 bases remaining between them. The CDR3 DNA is TGTGCCAGCTCACCTACAAGACCTAACAATGAGCAGTTCTTC. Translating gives CASSPTRPNNEQFF.

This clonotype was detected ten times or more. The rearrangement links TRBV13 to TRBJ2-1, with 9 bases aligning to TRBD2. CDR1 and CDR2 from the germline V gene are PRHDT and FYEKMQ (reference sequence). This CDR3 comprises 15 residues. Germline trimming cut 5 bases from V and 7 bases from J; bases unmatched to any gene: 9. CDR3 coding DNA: TGTGCCAGCAGCCCAGCGGGAGGACGACCGAATGAGCAGTTCTTC. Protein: CASSPAGGRPNEQFF.

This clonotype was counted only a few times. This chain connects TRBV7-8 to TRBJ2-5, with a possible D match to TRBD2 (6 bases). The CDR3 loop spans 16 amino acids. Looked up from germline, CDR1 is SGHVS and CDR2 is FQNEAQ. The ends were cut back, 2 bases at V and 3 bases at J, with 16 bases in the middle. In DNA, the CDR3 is TGTGCCAGCAGCTTATCCCTGGCACTAGCAGAAGAGACCCAGTACTTC. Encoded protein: CASSLSLALAEETQYF.

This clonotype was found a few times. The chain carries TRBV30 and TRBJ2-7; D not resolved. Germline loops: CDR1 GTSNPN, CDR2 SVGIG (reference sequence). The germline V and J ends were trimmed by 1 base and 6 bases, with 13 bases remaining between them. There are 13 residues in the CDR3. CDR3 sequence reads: CAWSDLNPREQYF. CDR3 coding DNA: TGTGCCTGGAGTGATCTAAACCCCCGCGAGCAGTACTTC.

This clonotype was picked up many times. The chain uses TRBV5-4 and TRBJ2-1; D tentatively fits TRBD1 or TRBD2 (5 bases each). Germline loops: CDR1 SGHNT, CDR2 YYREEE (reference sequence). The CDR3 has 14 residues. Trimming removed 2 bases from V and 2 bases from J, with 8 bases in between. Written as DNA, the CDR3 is TGTGCCAGCAGCTTTCCGGGACCCTACAATGAGCAGTTCTTC. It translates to CASSFPGPYNEQFF. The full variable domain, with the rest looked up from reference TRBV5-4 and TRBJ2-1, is ETGVTQSPTHLIKTRGQQVTLRCSSQSGHNTVSWYQQALGQGPQFIFQYYREEENGRGNFPPRFSGLQFPNYSSELNVNALELDDSALYLCASSFPGPYNEQFFGPGTRLTVL.

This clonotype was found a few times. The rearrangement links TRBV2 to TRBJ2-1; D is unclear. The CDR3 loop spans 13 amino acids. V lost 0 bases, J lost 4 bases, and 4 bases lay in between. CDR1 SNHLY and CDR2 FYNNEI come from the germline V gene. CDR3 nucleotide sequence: TGTGCCAGCAGTGAAGCCCAGTACAATGAGCAGTTCTTC. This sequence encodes CASSEAQYNEQFF. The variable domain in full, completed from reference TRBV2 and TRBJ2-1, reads EPEVTQTPSHQVTQMGQEVILRCVPISNHLYFYWYRQILGQKVEFLVSFYNNEISEKSEIFDDQFSVERPDGSNFTLKIRSTKLEDSAMYFCASSEAQYNEQFFGPGTRLTVL.

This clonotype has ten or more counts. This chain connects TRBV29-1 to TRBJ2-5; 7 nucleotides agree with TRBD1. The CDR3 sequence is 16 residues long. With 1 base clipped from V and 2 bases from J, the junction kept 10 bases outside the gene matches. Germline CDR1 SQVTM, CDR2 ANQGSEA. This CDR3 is CSVEALRDSPQETQYF. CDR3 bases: TGCAGCGTTGAAGCCCTTCGGGACAGCCCTCAAGAGACCCAGTACTTC.

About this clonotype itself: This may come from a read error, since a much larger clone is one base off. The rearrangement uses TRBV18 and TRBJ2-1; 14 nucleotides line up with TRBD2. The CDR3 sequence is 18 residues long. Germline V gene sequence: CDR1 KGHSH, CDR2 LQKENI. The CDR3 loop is CASPPPSPTSGRAYEQFF. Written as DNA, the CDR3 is TGTGCCAGCCCACCACCATCTCCGACTAGCGGGAGGGCCTATGAGCAGTTCTTC.

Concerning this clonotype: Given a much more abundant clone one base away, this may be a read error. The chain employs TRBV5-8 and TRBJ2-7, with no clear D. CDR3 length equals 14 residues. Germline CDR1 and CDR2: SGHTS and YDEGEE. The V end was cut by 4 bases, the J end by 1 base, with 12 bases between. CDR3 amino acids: CASSPLDGSYEQYF. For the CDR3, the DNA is TGTGCCAGCAGCCCCCTGGACGGATCCTACGAGCAGTACTTC.

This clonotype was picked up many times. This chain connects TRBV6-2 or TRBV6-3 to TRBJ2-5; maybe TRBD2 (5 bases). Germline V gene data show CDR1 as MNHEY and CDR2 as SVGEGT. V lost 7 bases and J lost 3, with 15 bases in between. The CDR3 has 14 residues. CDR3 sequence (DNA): TGTGCCAGCATCTCAGAGGGAGCAAAAGAGACCCAGTACTTC. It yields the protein CASISEGAKETQYF.

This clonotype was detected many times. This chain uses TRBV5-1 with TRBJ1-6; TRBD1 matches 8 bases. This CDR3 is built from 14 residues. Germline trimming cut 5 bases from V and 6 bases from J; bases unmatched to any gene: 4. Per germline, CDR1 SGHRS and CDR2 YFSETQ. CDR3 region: CASRLDRGNSPLHF. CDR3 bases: TGCGCCAGCAGACTAGACAGGGGTAATTCACCCCTCCACTTT.

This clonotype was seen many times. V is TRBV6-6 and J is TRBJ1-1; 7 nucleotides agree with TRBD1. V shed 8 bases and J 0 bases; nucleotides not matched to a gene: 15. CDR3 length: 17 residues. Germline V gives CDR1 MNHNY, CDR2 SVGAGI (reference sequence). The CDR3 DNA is TGTGCCAGCCGAAAAGGGACAGAATATTCCATGAACACTGAAGCTTTCTTT. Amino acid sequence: CASRKGTEYSMNTEAFF.

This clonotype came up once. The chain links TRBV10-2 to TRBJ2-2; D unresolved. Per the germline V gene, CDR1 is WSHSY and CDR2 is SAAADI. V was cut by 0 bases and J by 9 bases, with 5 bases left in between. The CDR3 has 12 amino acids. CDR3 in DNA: TGCGCCAGCAGTGAGTCCGTGAGGGAGCTGTTTTTT. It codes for CASSESVRELFF.

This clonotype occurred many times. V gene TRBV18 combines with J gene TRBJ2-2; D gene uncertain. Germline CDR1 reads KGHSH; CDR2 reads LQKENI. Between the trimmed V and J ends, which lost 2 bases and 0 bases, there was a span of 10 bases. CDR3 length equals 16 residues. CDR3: CASSPIERTNTGELFF. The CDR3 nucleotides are TGTGCCAGCTCACCAATAGAGCGTACGAACACCGGGGAGCTGTTTTTT.

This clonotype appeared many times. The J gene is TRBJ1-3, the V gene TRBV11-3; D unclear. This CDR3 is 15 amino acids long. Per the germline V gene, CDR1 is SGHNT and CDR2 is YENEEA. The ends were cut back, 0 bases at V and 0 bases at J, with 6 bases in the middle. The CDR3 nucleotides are TGTGCCAGCAGCTTAGAAACGGCCTCTGGAAACACCATATATTTT. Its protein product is CASSLETASGNTIYF. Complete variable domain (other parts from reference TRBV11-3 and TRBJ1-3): EAGVVQSPRYKIIEKKQPVAFWCNPISGHNTLYWYLQNLGQGPELLIRYENEEAVDDSQLPKDRFSAERLKGVDSTLKIQPAELGDSAVYLCASSLETASGNTIYFGEGSWLTVV.

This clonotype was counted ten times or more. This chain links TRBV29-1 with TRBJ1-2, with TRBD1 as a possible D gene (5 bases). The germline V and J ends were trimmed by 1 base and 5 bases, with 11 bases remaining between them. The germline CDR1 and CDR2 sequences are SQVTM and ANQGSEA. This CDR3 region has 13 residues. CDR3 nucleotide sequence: TGCAGCGTTGAAGCTTCAGGGTGGTATGGCTACACCTTC. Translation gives CSVEASGWYGYTF.

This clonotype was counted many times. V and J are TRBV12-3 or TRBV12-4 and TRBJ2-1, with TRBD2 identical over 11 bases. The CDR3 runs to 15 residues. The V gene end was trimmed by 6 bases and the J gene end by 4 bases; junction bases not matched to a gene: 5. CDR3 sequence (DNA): TGTGCCAGCAGCCCCGGACTAGCGGGTTACAATGAGCAGTTCTTC. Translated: CASSPGLAGYNEQFF.

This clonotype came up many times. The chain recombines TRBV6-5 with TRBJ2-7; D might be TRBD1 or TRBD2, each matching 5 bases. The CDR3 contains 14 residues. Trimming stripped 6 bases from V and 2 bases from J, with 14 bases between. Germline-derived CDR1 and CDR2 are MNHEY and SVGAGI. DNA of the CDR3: TGTGCCAGCAGAATCGGGACGGATGCCTACGAGCAGTACTTC. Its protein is CASRIGTDAYEQYF.

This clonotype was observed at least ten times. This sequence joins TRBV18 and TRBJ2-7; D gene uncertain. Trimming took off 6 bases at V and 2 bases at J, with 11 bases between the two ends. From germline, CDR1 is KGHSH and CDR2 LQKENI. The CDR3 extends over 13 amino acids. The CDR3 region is CASSLHATYEQYF. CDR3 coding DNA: TGTGCCAGCTCTCTCCACGCAACCTACGAGCAGTACTTC.

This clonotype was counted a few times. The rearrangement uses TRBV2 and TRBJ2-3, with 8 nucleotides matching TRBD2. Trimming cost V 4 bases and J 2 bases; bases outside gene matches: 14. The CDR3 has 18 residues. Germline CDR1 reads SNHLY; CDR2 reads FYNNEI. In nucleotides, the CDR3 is TGTGCCAGCAGTGGAGGCCCCGCCGTAGCGGGGTTCACAGATACGCAGTATTTT. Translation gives CASSGGPAVAGFTDTQYF.

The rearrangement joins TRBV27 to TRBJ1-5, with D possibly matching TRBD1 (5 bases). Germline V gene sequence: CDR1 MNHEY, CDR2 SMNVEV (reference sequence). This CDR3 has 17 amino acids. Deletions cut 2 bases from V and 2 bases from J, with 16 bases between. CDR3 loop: CASSLGGSRFGNQPQHF. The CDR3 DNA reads TGTGCCAGCAGTTTAGGGGGGTCCAGATTTGGCAATCAGCCCCAGCATTTT.

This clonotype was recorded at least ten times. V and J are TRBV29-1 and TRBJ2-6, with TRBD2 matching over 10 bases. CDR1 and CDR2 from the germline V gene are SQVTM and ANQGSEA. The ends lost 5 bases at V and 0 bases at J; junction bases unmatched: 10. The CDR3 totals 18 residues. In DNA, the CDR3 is TGCAGCGTTCGATCTAGCGGGAGTTCGGCCTCTGGGGCCAACGTCCTGACTTTC. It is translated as CSVRSSGSSASGANVLTF.

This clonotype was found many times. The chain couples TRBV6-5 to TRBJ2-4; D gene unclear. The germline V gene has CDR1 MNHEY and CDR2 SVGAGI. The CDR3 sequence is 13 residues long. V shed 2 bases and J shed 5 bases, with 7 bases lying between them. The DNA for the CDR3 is TGTGCCAGCAGTTACAGGGATGAAAACATTCAGTACTTC. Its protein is CASSYRDENIQYF.